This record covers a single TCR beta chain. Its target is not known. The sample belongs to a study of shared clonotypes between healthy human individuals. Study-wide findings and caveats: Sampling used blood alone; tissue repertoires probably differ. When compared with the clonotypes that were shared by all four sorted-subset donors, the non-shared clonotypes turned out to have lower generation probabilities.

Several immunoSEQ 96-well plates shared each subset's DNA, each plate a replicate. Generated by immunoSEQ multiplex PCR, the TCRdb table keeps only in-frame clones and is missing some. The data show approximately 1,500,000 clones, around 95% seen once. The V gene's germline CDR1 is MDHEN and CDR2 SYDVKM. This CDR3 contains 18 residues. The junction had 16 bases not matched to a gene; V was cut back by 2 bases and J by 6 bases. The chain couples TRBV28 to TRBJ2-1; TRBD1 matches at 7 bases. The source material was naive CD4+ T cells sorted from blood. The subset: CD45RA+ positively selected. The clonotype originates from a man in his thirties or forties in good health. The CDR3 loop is CASSLGRGLQGRRNEQFF. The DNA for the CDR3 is TGTGCCAGCAGTTTAGGCCGGGGATTACAGGGGCGACGCAATGAGCAGTTCTTC.